Detailed here is one T cell receptor beta chain. Source study methods: Estimation of nucleated cell counts relied on the amplification of reference gene primers. Assay: immunoSEQ multiplex PCR; the TCRdb copy retains only in-frame clones and omits some. D and trimming come from the DNA, and the V and J calls and clone size come from that table. The table has 150,000 to 200,000 clones, about 89% seen once. The sample is drawn from a study of blood T cell repertoires in COVID-19. This CDR3 contains 12 residues. Trimming removed 7 bases from V and 7 bases from J; junction bases left unmatched: 7. Germline V gene lookup returns CDR1 SQVTM and CDR2 ANQGSEA.

The chain links TRBV29-1 to TRBJ1-1, with 9 bases matching TRBD1. This TCR came from a man aged 40-49 years with acute or convalescent COVID-19. The sample comprised peripheral blood. In DNA form, the CDR3 reads TGCAGCGCCACAGGGGGCTGGAGTGAAGCTTTCTTT. Protein product: CSATGGWSEAFF.